This T cell receptor beta chain was captured in a study of CD8+ T cells in alopecia areata. Study outcomes and limitations: Sharing of TCRs across patients appeared less clear than in mice, possibly for HLA-related reasons.

Regarding this clone: Its antigen is not identified.

Collection of lesional scalp punch biopsies and peripheral blood was performed in alopecia areata patients. CDR1 is SGHVS and CDR2 is FQNEAQ in the germline V gene. The CDR3 is 16 residues long. Germline trimming cut 5 bases from V and 3 bases from J; bases unmatched to any gene: 6. Investigators isolated RNA and reverse transcribed it into cDNA to act as the sequencing template. Method: immunoSEQ multiplex PCR; TCRdb's copy keeps in-frame clones and lacks some. The table includes about 23,000 clones, 52% detected once. The receptor comes from a human donor with alopecia areata. Sequencing was carried out using NKG2D-high CD8+ T cells sorted from blood. This rearrangement joins TRBV7-8 to TRBJ2-7; 14 nucleotides match TRBD2. CDR3 residues: CASSTGTSGGRYEQYF. Here the CDR3 DNA reads TGTGCCAGCAGCACTGGGACTAGCGGGGGCCGCTACGAGCAGTACTTC.